This TCR beta chain originates from a study of OX40 agonist ivuxolimab in advanced cancers. Looking at the study overall: The costimulatory receptor OX40 (CD134) was targeted by ivuxolimab, a fully human IgG2 agonistic monoclonal antibody. Intravenous ivuxolimab was administered to patients every 2 weeks at six dose levels: 0.01, 0.1, 0.3, 1.5, 3 and 10 mg/kg. Of the roughly 50 dose-escalation patients, hepatocellular carcinoma was present in about 19, melanoma in approximately 15, renal cell carcinoma in 9 and head and neck cancer in 9. The dose-escalation cohort was 82.7% male with a mean age of about 65 years, ranging from about 20 to 80. Patients were allowed to have had prior anti-PD-1, anti-PD-L1 or anti-CTLA-4 therapy, and around 40% of the dose-escalation patients had previously received checkpoint inhibitors. Partial responses were achieved by three dose-escalation patients, of whom one had hepatocellular carcinoma and two had cutaneous melanoma. The purpose of peripheral TCRbeta sequencing was to test whether ivuxolimab changed TCR sequence diversity and led to clonal T-cell expansion. The paper covers the monotherapy dose-escalation part of the phase I ivuxolimab trial, which included N ≈ 50 patients.

Study-wide conclusions, independent of this receptor: Low levels of normalized T-cell clonal expansion were also seen in some patients who did not respond. Partial responders in the 0.1-3.0 mg/kg groups had among the lowest normalized peripheral clonal expansion, especially among CD8+ T cells. At doses from 0.1 to 3.0 mg/kg, clonal expansion was seen in both CD4+ and CD8+ blood T cells between baseline and week 6. Antigen specificity was not determined for the clonally expanded peripheral T cells. After ivuxolimab, more expanded clones were found on average in CD8+ T cells than in CD4+ T cells.

Genomic DNA was isolated from the sorted cells so that the TCRbeta CDR3 region could be sequenced. TCRbeta CDR3 regions were sequenced using the immunoSEQ Assay. This is the immuneACCESS table as TCRdb keeps it, with only in-frame sequences that have V and J called. A part of the clones is gone; compared with another copy, unresolved V genes explain less than half, and the rest is unexplained. The sample contains about 18,000 clones, 75% to 85% of them found a single time. The ten largest make up roughly 15% of the sample. For this clone: Its antigen is still unknown. Base qualities are missing; no much larger clone stands one base away.

According to the germline V gene (reference sequence), CDR1 reads LNHDA and CDR2 reads SQIVND. The trim is 5 bases for V and 0 bases for J, with a gap of 11 bases between the germline ends. From cysteine to phenylalanine, the CDR3 is 15 amino acids long. The DNA shown is the 45-base CDR3, in frame from base 1. The trial excluded patients who had a history of autoimmune disease or were on systemic immunosuppression. Peripheral blood for TCR sequencing was drawn from every dose cohort at baseline, at cycle 4 day 1 and at cycle 7 day 1. Samples came from an open-label, multicenter, first-in-human phase I dose-escalation trial of ivuxolimab. Adults with locally advanced or metastatic melanoma, renal cell carcinoma, hepatocellular carcinoma or head and neck squamous cell carcinoma were enrolled in the trial. CD4+ and CD8+ T cells were sorted separately from peripheral blood before TCR sequencing.

The sample here was CD4+ or CD8+ T cells sorted from blood, taken in a trial of the OX40 agonist ivuxolimab. The clonotype originates from an adult with an advanced solid tumor such as melanoma, head and neck, liver or kidney cancer. The chain couples TRBV19 to TRBJ2-1; the D gene is possibly TRBD1 or TRBD2, each agreeing over 5 bases. This receptor has the CDR3 CASSLGPLSYNEQFF. The nucleotide sequence reads TGTGCCAGTAGTTTGGGACCTCTCTCCTACAATGAGCAGTTCTTC.